This passage covers 26 T cell receptor beta chains from one sample sequenced in a study of human T cells and chemical hapten exposure (dated by TCRdb to about 2021). The library was produced with RACE. Sequencing was carried out with a NextSeq 500. Clones were called with MiXCR by TCRdb after fastp trimmed the public reads at Q25, and only in-frame beta chains were retained. Identical CDR3 proteins give one entry, which carries the most common genes and DNA. For this sample there are about 360,000 distinct CDR3 sequences; nearly 5% appear just once. The ten largest make up around 2.3% of the sample. This sample's time point label indicates: patch test 1, 2 weeks after DPC sensitization. Reading the label with the study, this specimen's treatment or condition is: therapeutic diphenylcyclopropenone sensitization with weekly scalp DPC. The specimen was whole blood, collected in connection with sensitization to the hapten diphenylcyclopropenone (DPC). The receptors stem from a woman in her fifties or sixties with alopecia areata. Some clones in this sample may be carry-over from other donors' samples.

The table lists this clonotype with many counts. The V call is TRBV20-1, the J call TRBJ2-1; TRBD1 might be the D (6 bases). The V gene lost 6 bases and the J gene lost 5 bases, with 14 bases spanning the gap. The CDR3 length is 13 residues. In germline, CDR1 is DFQATT, CDR2 SNEGSKA (reference sequence). The CDR3 protein is CSATGGRNNEQFF. The CDR3 nucleotides read TGCAGTGCGACAGGAGGACGGAACAATGAGCAGTTCTTC.

Only a few counts were recorded for this clonotype. The gene calls are TRBV29-1 and TRBJ2-6; 7 bases map to TRBD1. This CDR3 has 14 amino acids. Germline CDR1 reads SQVTM; CDR2 reads ANQGSEA. Trimming removed 6 bases from V and 4 bases from J; junction bases left unmatched: 6. The CDR3 nucleotides are TGCAGCGTAGAGACAGGGAGCGGGGCCAACGTCCTGACTTTC. This codes for CSVETGSGANVLTF. Drawing the rest from reference TRBV29-1 and TRBJ2-6, the complete variable domain is SAVISQKPSRDICQRGTSLTIQCQVDSQVTMMFWYRQQPGQSLTLIATANQGSEATYESGFVIDKFPISRPNLTFSTLTVSNMSPEDSSIYLCSVETGSGANVLTFGAGSRLTVL.

In this sample, this clonotype turned up a few times. The V call is TRBV7-9, the J call TRBJ2-1; 8 bases are shared with TRBD2. Germline V CDR1 and CDR2: SEHNR, FQNEAQ (reference sequence). This CDR3 comprises 15 residues. The trim removed 4 bases at V and 1 base at J, leaving 3 bases unmatched. This chain's CDR3 is CASSSAGVSYNEQFF. The CDR3 nucleotides are TGTGCCAGCAGCTCAGCGGGGGTTTCCTACAATGAGCAGTTCTTC. Using reference TRBV7-9 and TRBJ2-1 for the parts outside the CDR3, the full variable domain is DTGVSQNPRHKITKRGQNVTFRCDPISEHNRLYWYRQTLGQGPEFLTYFQNEAQLEKSRLLSDRFSAERPKGSFSTLEIQRTEQGDSAMYLCASSSAGVSYNEQFFGPGTRLTVL.

This clonotype has ten or more counts. This rearrangement joins TRBV5-1 to TRBJ1-1, with D uncertain. From germline, CDR1 is SGHRS and CDR2 YFSETQ. The CDR3 spans 14 residues. V dropped 2 bases and J dropped 1 base, with 9 bases sitting between them. This CDR3 is CASSFGDSNTEAFF. For the CDR3, the DNA is TGCGCCAGCAGCTTCGGAGATTCGAACACTGAAGCTTTCTTT.

This clonotype has ten or more counts. The V call is TRBV19, the J call TRBJ1-5; D is possibly TRBD1 (6 bases). Trimming removed 5 bases at V and 11 bases at J, with 25 bases between. The germline V gene encodes CDR1 LNHDA and CDR2 SQIVND (reference sequence). This CDR3 region has 16 residues. The CDR3 DNA reads as TGTGCCAGTAGTGTTGACAGGATTTCCTCCATCATAGCCCAGCATTTT. This codes for CASSVDRISSIIAQHF.

Ten or more counts support this clonotype. The chain carries TRBV2 and TRBJ2-7; D unresolved. CDR1 and CDR2 from the germline V gene are SNHLY and FYNNEI. CDR3 length: 12 amino acids. The V and J ends lost 8 bases and 0 bases respectively, with 8 bases between them. This CDR3 reads CASESISYEQYF. The CDR3 region has the DNA TGTGCCAGCGAAAGTATCTCCTACGAGCAGTACTTC.

This clonotype came up many times. The V gene is TRBV27, the J gene TRBJ2-3; 8 positions agree with TRBD2. The CDR3 spans 14 residues. The ends lost 6 bases at V and 4 bases at J; junction bases unmatched: 6. Germline assignment: CDR1 MNHEY and CDR2 SMNVEV (reference sequence). The CDR3 here is CASRRGVVADTQYF. CDR3 DNA: TGTGCCAGCAGGCGGGGGGTTGTGGCAGATACGCAGTATTTT.

At least ten counts were recorded for this clonotype. The CDR3 reads CASSLAAGGPDEQFF. CDR3 DNA: TGTGCCAGCAGCTTGGCAGCGGGGGGGCCTGATGAGCAGTTCTTC. The gene calls are TRBV7-2 and TRBJ2-1, with TRBD2 matching over 10 bases. CDR1 SGHTA and CDR2 FQGNSA come from the germline V gene. The CDR3 has 15 amino acids. J was trimmed by 8 bases and V by 3 bases; bases with no gene match: 7.

This clonotype was seen ten or more times. The chain is built from TRBV18 and TRBJ2-7; D is ambiguous. With 3 bases removed from V and 6 bases from J, the gap between germline ends came to 18 bases. This CDR3 is built from 15 residues. Germline V gene sequence: CDR1 KGHSH, CDR2 LQKENI. The CDR3 DNA sequence: TGTGCCAGCTCACCCGGACCGCTCCTTACGGGCGAGCAGTACTTC. Protein product: CASSPGPLLTGEQYF.

This clonotype was recorded at least ten times. The rearrangement uses TRBV7-2 and TRBJ2-1, with a weak D call TRBD1 (5 bases). Trimming stripped 3 bases from V and 7 bases from J, with 13 bases between. The CDR3 has 14 residues. The germline V gene has CDR1 SGHTA and CDR2 FQGNSA. DNA of the CDR3: TGTGCCAGCAGCTTTAGCCGCTCAGGGAATGAGCAGTTCTTC. Residues: CASSFSRSGNEQFF. The full variable domain, its missing parts supplied by reference TRBV7-2 and TRBJ2-1, is GAGVSQSPSNKVTEKGKDVELRCDPISGHTALYWYRQSLGQGLEFLIYFQGNSAPDKSGLPSDRFSAERTGGSVSTLTIQRTQQEDSAVYLCASSFSRSGNEQFFGPGTRLTVL.

This clonotype was picked up many times. The V gene is TRBV10-3, the J gene TRBJ2-7; weak D call: TRBD2 (5 bases). Trimming shortened V by 3 bases and J by 4 bases, and 10 bases separated the two germline ends. CDR3 size: 13 residues. Per germline, CDR1 ENHRY and CDR2 SYGVKD. The CDR3 loop reads CAISELEKYEQYF. In DNA form, the CDR3 reads TGTGCCATCAGTGAACTAGAAAAGTACGAGCAGTACTTC.

This clonotype was recorded many times. The rearrangement uses TRBV3-1 and TRBJ2-5; 12 bases line up with TRBD2. The CDR3 has 20 amino acids. From germline, CDR1 is LGHDT and CDR2 YNNKEL (reference sequence). The J segment lost 1 base and the V segment lost 4 bases, leaving 16 bases of the junction unmatched. CDR3 in DNA: TGTGCCAGCAGCCCGCCCGTCCGGCTAGCGGGGGGGCCCCTCCAAGAGACCCAGTACTTC. Translation gives CASSPPVRLAGGPLQETQYF.

In this sample, this clonotype turned up many times. The chain recombines TRBV27 with TRBJ2-2; TRBD1 aligns across 7 bases. Germline CDR1 MNHEY, CDR2 SMNVEV (reference sequence). V dropped 3 bases and J dropped 6; count of bases not matched to a gene: 13. This CDR3 region has 17 residues. In DNA, the CDR3 is TGTGCCAGCAGTTTTTCCCCATGGGCAGGGGGATCCGGGGAGCTGTTTTTT. Its protein product is CASSFSPWAGGSGELFF.

This clonotype was seen ten or more times. V is TRBV10-3 and J is TRBJ2-7; D is unresolved. The length of the CDR3 is 14 residues. Trimming removed 0 bases from V and 0 bases from J, with 6 bases in between. The germline CDR1 and CDR2 sequences are ENHRY and SYGVKD. CDR3 in amino acids: CAISESTASYEQYF. The CDR3 DNA reads as TGTGCCATCAGTGAGTCGACTGCCTCCTACGAGCAGTACTTC.

This chain connects TRBV6-2 or TRBV6-3 to TRBJ2-7, with 10 positions matching TRBD1. V shed 2 bases, J shed 1 base, and the junction held 2 bases outside the gene matches. The CDR3 has 15 residues. From germline, CDR1 is MNHEY and CDR2 SVGEGT. In DNA, the CDR3 is TGTGCCAGCAGTTACGCGGGACAGGGGTCCTACGAGCAGTACTTC. Protein sequence: CASSYAGQGSYEQYF.

This clonotype was found many times. The V gene is TRBV6-2 or TRBV6-3, the J gene TRBJ2-7, with 12 bases fitting TRBD2. V was pared by 6 bases and J by 3 bases, with 6 bases of the junction left unmatched. In germline, CDR1 is MNHEY, CDR2 SVGEGT. CDR3 length equals 15 residues. CDR3 in DNA: TGTGCCAGCAGCTCTAGCGGGAGGGGCGGCTACGAGCAGTACTTC. Its protein is CASSSSGRGGYEQYF.

This clonotype was detected ten times or more. The V call is TRBV12-3 or TRBV12-4, the J call TRBJ1-5; TRBD1 aligns across 9 bases. The CDR3 extends over 13 amino acids. Trimming cost V 8 bases and J 6 bases; bases outside gene matches: 5. CDR3 nucleotides: TGTGCCAGCGGGACAGGGAAAGTTCAGCCCCAGCATTTT. Its translation is CASGTGKVQPQHF.

This clonotype appeared a few times. The chain is built from TRBV28 and TRBJ2-6; D not certain. Trimming took off 4 bases at V and 2 bases at J, with 15 bases between the two ends. Germline V gene sequence: CDR1 MDHEN, CDR2 SYDVKM. The CDR3 has 17 residues. The chain's CDR3 is CASSSDTALPGANVLTF. In DNA, the CDR3 is TGTGCCAGCAGTTCAGATACGGCTCTGCCTGGGGCCAACGTCCTGACTTTC.

A few counts support this clonotype. This rearrangement joins TRBV27 to TRBJ2-7; 8 bases match TRBD1. The V gene end was trimmed by 4 bases and the J gene end by 5 bases; junction bases not matched to a gene: 7. CDR1 and CDR2 from the germline V gene are MNHEY and SMNVEV (reference sequence). This CDR3 has 14 residues. The CDR3: CASSSRQGRHEQYF. The CDR3 DNA sequence: TGTGCCAGCAGTTCTAGACAGGGGAGGCACGAGCAGTACTTC.

The V call is TRBV14, the J call TRBJ2-1; the D is unclear. The germline V and J ends were trimmed by 0 bases and 4 bases, with 4 bases remaining between them. The CDR3 is 13 residues long. CDR1 is SGHDN, CDR2 FVKESK, per germline. The chain's CDR3 is CASSQDEYNEQFF. DNA of the CDR3: TGTGCCAGCAGCCAAGATGAATACAATGAGCAGTTCTTC. The whole variable domain, filled in from reference TRBV14 and TRBJ2-1, reads EAGVTQFPSHSVIEKGQTVTLRCDPISGHDNLYWYRRVMGKEIKFLLHFVKESKQDESGMPNNRFLAERTGGTYSTLKVQPAELEDSGVYFCASSQDEYNEQFFGPGTRLTVL.

The table lists this clonotype with many counts. V is TRBV2 and J is TRBJ2-1; TRBD2 agrees at 13 bases. The CDR3 is 14 residues long. Looked up from germline, CDR1 is SNHLY and CDR2 is FYNNEI. V lost 4 bases to trimming and J lost 10 bases; unmatched junction nucleotides: 4. The CDR3 region has the DNA TGTGCCAGCAGTGGGACTAGCGGGGGAGACGAGCAGTTCTTC. Amino acid sequence: CASSGTSGGDEQFF.

There are many counts of this clonotype. V gene TRBV7-9 combines with J gene TRBJ2-5, with D uncertain. The CDR3 extends over 14 amino acids. V shed 2 bases and J shed 2 bases, with 9 bases lying between them. Germline CDR1 and CDR2: SEHNR and FQNEAQ (reference sequence). This chain's CDR3 is CASSLRYPQETQYF. Here the CDR3 DNA reads TGTGCCAGCAGCTTACGCTACCCTCAAGAGACCCAGTACTTC. Together with reference TRBV7-9 and TRBJ2-5, the CDR3 gives the full variable domain: DTGVSQNPRHKITKRGQNVTFRCDPISEHNRLYWYRQTLGQGPEFLTYFQNEAQLEKSRLLSDRFSAERPKGSFSTLEIQRTEQGDSAMYLCASSLRYPQETQYFGPGTRLLVL.

This CDR3 reads CASSSGLAGVGSYEQYF. The CDR3 DNA reads TGTGCCAGCAGTTCGGGACTAGCGGGGGTGGGCTCCTACGAGCAGTACTTC. The rearrangement uses TRBV28 and TRBJ2-7; 14 bases map to TRBD2. This CDR3 has 17 amino acids. V lost 4 bases and J lost 0; bases outside the gene matches: 5. CDR1 and CDR2 from the germline V gene are MDHEN and SYDVKM. Looking up the rest from reference TRBV28 and TRBJ2-7 gives the full variable domain: DVKVTQSSRYLVKRTGEKVFLECVQDMDHENMFWYRQDPGLGLRLIYFSYDVKMKEKGDIPEGYSVSREKKERFSLILESASTNQTSMYLCASSSGLAGVGSYEQYFGPGTRLTVT.

This sequence joins TRBV19 and TRBJ1-1; a weak D match, TRBD1 (5 bases). Germline assignment: CDR1 LNHDA and CDR2 SQIVND (reference sequence). This CDR3 spans 15 amino acids. Trimming took off 4 bases at V and 1 base at J, with 13 bases between the two ends. The CDR3: CASSNRDGGNTEAFF. In DNA form, the CDR3 reads TGTGCCAGTAGTAACCGGGACGGGGGGAACACTGAAGCTTTCTTT. The variable domain in full, completed from reference TRBV19 and TRBJ1-1, reads DGGITQSPKYLFRKEGQNVTLSCEQNLNHDAMYWYRQDPGQGLRLIYYSQIVNDFQKGDIAEGYSVSREKKESFPLTVTSAQKNPTAFYLCASSNRDGGNTEAFFGQGTRLTVV.

Remarks on this clonotype: A much larger clone is a single base away; this may be a read error. This sequence joins TRBV2 and TRBJ2-3; perhaps TRBD2 as D (6 bases). CDR3 size: 14 residues. Germline V CDR1 and CDR2: SNHLY, FYNNEI. Here the CDR3 reads CASGEYPGADTQYF. The CDR3 DNA sequence: TGTGCCAGCGGTGAATACCCGGGGGCAGATACGCAGTATTTT.

This clonotype was seen ten or more times. The V call is TRBV14, the J call TRBJ1-1, with no clear D. CDR1 is SGHDN, CDR2 FVKESK, per germline. V was pared by 0 bases and J by 0 bases, with 8 bases between. CDR3 length: 15 residues. The CDR3 here is CASSQDFRVNTEAFF. In nucleotides, the CDR3 is TGTGCCAGCAGCCAAGATTTCCGGGTGAACACTGAAGCTTTCTTT.